What follows describes a single T cell receptor (beta chain). This record belongs to a study of a mutant IDH1 vaccine in newly diagnosed glioma. Turning to the study itself: Patients previously underwent radiotherapy, temozolomide, or both, and most underwent both.

The time point is: baseline, week 1 (first vaccination visit). Treatment in this sample: pre-vaccination baseline after standard-of-care therapy. TCRdb's copy holds only in-frame clones and misses some; the assay was immunoSEQ multiplex PCR. The data show about 38,000 clones, just under 80% seen once. There are 16 residues in the CDR3. The V end was cut by 2 bases, the J end by 4 bases, with 15 bases between. In germline, CDR1 is MNHEY, CDR2 SVGAGI. Sequencing used PBMCs, obtained from a glioma patient treated with radiotherapy, temozolomide or both. The clonotype originates from a middle-aged man with glioma. Some clones in this sample may be carry-over from other donors' samples. The rearrangement joins TRBV6-5 to TRBJ1-3; D not certain. The CDR3 loop is CASSYGGIQSGNTIYF. CDR3 DNA sequence: TGTGCCAGCAGTTACGGTGGCATACAATCGGGAAACACCATATATTTT.